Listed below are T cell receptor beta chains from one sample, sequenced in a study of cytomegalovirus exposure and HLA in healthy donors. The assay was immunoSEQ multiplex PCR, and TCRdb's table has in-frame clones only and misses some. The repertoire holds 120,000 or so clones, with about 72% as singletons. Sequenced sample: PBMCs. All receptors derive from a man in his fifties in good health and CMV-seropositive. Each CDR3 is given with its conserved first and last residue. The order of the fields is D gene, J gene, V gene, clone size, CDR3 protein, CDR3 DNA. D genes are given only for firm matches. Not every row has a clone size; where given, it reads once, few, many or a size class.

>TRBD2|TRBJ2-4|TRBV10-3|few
CAIGSGVIQYF
TGTGCCATCGGGAGCGGGGTCATTCAGTACTTC
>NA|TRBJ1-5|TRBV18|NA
CASSPEGQSSNQPQHF
TGTGCCAGCTCACCCGAAGGACAGTCTAGCAATCAGCCCCAGCATTTT
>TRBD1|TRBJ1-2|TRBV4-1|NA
CASSQEDRVSGYTF
TGCGCCAGCAGCCAAGAGGACAGGGTGAGCGGCTACACCTTC
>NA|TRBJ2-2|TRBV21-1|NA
CASSKTRQGVTGELFF
TGTGCCAGCAGCAAAACTAGACAGGGTGTAACCGGGGAGCTGTTTTTT
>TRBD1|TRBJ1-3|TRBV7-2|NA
CASSDRVENTIYF
TGTGCCAGCTCCGACAGGGTGGAAAACACCATATATTTT
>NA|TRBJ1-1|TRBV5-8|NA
CASSYDRTGTEAFF
TGTGCCAGCAGTTATGATCGCACAGGTACTGAAGCTTTCTTT
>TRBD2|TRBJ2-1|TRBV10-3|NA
CATRLGSGEYNEQFF
TGTGCCACCAGACTGGGTAGCGGGGAATACAATGAGCAGTTCTTC
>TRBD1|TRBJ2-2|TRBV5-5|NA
CASSLDGQGAGELFF
TGTGCCAGCAGCTTGGACGGACAGGGGGCCGGGGAGCTGTTTTTT
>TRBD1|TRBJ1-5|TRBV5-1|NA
CASSTGENQPQHF
TGCGCCAGCAGCACAGGGGAAAATCAGCCCCAGCATTTT
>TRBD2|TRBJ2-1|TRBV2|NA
CASSDNLAEYNEQFF
TGTGCCAGCAGTGATAATCTAGCGGAGTACAATGAGCAGTTCTTC
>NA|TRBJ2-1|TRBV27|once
CASSLSTERTEQFF
TGTGCCAGCAGTTTATCGACAGAGCGAACGGAGCAGTTCTTC
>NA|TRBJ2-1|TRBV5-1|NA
CASSLGVEQFF
TGCGCCAGCAGCCTAGGGGTGGAGCAGTTCTTC
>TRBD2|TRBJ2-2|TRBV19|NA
CASLGGTSGIHTGELFF
TGTGCCAGTTTGGGGGGGACTAGCGGGATACACACCGGGGAGCTGTTTTTT
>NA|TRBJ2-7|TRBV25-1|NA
CASSGGQLTYF
TGTGCCAGCAGTGGTGGACAGCTCACGTACTTC
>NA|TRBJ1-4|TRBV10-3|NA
CAISDPRGGAKLFF
TGTGCCATCAGTGACCCCCGGGGGGGGGCAAAACTGTTTTTT
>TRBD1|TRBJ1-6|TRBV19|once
CASGGQGRNSPLHF
TGTGCCAGTGGGGGACAGGGTAGGAATTCACCCCTCCACTTT
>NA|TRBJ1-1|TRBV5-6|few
CASSLVGMNTEAFF
TGTGCCAGCAGCTTGGTGGGCATGAACACTGAAGCTTTCTTT
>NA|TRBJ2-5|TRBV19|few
CASSPSGGSQAWEQYF
TGTGCCAGTAGTCCCTCTGGGGGGTCCCAAGCCTGGGAGCAGTACTTC
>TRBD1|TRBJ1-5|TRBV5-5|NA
CASSPRGAQGSNQPQHF
TGTGCCAGCAGCCCCAGGGGGGCGCAGGGCAGCAATCAGCCCCAGCATTTT
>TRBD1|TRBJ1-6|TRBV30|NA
CAWSGRGLSSPLHF
TGTGCCTGGAGCGGCAGGGGGCTTAGTTCACCCCTCCACTTT
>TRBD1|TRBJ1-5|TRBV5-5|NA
CASGSHDRGLSNQPQHF
TGTGCCAGCGGATCCCACGACAGGGGGCTTAGCAATCAGCCCCAGCATTTT
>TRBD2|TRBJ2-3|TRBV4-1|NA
CASSQFSGRAGGTDTQYF
TGCGCCAGCAGCCAATTTAGCGGGAGGGCCGGTGGCACAGATACGCAGTATTTT
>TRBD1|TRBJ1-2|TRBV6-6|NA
CASSGQENYGYTF
TGTGCCAGCAGTGGACAGGAAAACTATGGCTACACCTTC
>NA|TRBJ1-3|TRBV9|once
CASSVEETYSGNTIYF
TGTGCCAGCAGCGTAGAGGAGACTTACTCTGGAAACACCATATATTTT
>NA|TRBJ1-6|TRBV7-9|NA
CASSLSAGYNSPLHF
TGTGCCAGCAGCTTATCTGCAGGGTATAATTCACCCCTCCACTTT
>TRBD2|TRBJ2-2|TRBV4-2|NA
CASSQEASGKGSGELFF
TGTGCCAGCAGCCAAGAGGCTAGCGGGAAGGGTTCCGGGGAGCTGTTTTTT
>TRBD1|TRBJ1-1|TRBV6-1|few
CASSEKITGATEAFF
TGTGCCAGCAGTGAAAAAATCACAGGGGCCACTGAAGCTTTCTTT
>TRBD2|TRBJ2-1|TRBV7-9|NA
CASSALGTSGSSNEQFF
TGTGCCAGCAGCGCGTTAGGGACTAGCGGGAGTTCGAATGAGCAGTTCTTC
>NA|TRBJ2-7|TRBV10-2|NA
CASSEQQGYEQYF
TGCGCCAGCAGTGAGCAACAGGGCTACGAGCAGTACTTC
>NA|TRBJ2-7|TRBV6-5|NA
CASSYAQGGTYEQYF
TGTGCCAGCAGTTACGCCCAGGGGGGAACCTACGAGCAGTACTTC
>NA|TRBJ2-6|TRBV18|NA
CASSATGRTNVLTF
TGTGCCAGCTCAGCGACTGGCCGAACCAACGTCCTGACTTTC
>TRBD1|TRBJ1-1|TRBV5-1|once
CASSPDRRMNTEAFF
TGCGCCAGCAGCCCGGACAGGAGAATGAACACTGAAGCTTTCTTT
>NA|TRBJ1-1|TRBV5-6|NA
CASSSIDRVNTEAFF
TGTGCCAGCAGCTCGATCGACCGGGTGAACACTGAAGCTTTCTTT
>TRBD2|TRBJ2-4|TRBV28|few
CASSGGGLAKNIQYF
TGTGCCAGCAGTGGGGGGGGATTAGCCAAAAACATTCAGTACTTC
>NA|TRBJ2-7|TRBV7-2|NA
CASSSLGNYEQYF
TGTGCCAGCAGCTCCCTCGGGAACTACGAGCAGTACTTC